The 23 T cell receptor beta chains listed next were all sequenced from one sample in a study of blood T cell repertoires in COVID-19. Using immunoSEQ multiplex PCR, the repertoire was profiled, and TCRdb retains in-frame clones only, with some absent. Altogether about 400,000 clones are present, roughly 87% being singletons, with the ten largest covering 2.5% to 3.5%. The specimen sequenced was PBMCs or T cells enriched from blood (not recorded which). Every receptor here comes from a woman aged 25 to 39 who had recovered from COVID-19.

V usage is TRBV10-3 and J usage is TRBJ2-2; D uncertain. Trimming removed 4 bases from V and 0 bases from J, with 3 bases in between. Germline CDR1 and CDR2: ENHRY and SYGVKD. The CDR3 is 13 residues long. CDR3 nucleotides: TGTGCCATCAGTGTAACGAACACCGGGGAGCTGTTTTTT. Its protein is CAISVTNTGELFF.

The genes are TRBV5-1 and TRBJ2-2; D remains ambiguous. Trimming left V 4 bases short and J 2 bases short, with 12 bases between. There are 15 residues in the CDR3. Germline V gene data show CDR1 as SGHRS and CDR2 as YFSETQ. The DNA for the CDR3 is TGCGCCAGCAGCGTGGCAGATACCAACACCGGGGAGCTGTTTTTT. This sequence encodes CASSVADTNTGELFF.

The chain combines TRBV15 with TRBJ2-3; 7 bases map to TRBD1. Germline V gene data show CDR1 as LNHNV and CDR2 as YYDKDF (reference sequence). This CDR3 is 15 amino acids long. V lost 5 bases to trimming and J lost 6 bases; unmatched junction nucleotides: 11. The CDR3 region has the DNA TGTGCCACCAGCCCCGCAGGGGGTGCGGCCGATACGCAGTATTTT. It encodes CATSPAGGAADTQYF.

The chain uses TRBV7-6 and TRBJ2-1, with 8 bases aligning to TRBD2. The CDR3 extends over 14 amino acids. CDR1 is SGHVS and CDR2 is FNYEAQ in the germline V gene. The V gene end was trimmed by 3 bases and the J gene end by 9 bases; junction bases not matched to a gene: 7. The CDR3 sequence is CASSFGGRFGEQFF. The CDR3 DNA reads as TGTGCCAGCAGCTTTGGCGGGAGGTTCGGTGAGCAGTTCTTC.

The chain carries TRBV19 and TRBJ2-3; D uncertain. Germline V lookup: CDR1 LNHDA, CDR2 SQIVND (reference sequence). Trimming pared 1 base from V and 0 bases from J, leaving 8 bases between. The CDR3 is 15 residues long. The CDR3, as DNA: TGTGCCAGTAGTATAGTTGCGGTGAGCACAGATACGCAGTATTTT. Its protein is CASSIVAVSTDTQYF.

The chain uses TRBV12-3 or TRBV12-4 and TRBJ1-1; possibly TRBD1 for D (5 bases). V was pared by 3 bases and J by 6 bases, with 11 bases between. The CDR3 runs 13 residues. The CDR3 loop reads CASSFGSGSEAFF. The CDR3 region has the DNA TGTGCCAGCAGTTTCGGCTCAGGGTCTGAAGCTTTCTTT.

The CDR3 loop reads CASTGQLRPTNEKLFF. CDR3 DNA sequence: TGTGCCAGCACCGGACAGCTACGGCCAACTAATGAAAAACTGTTTTTT. The genes are TRBV21-1 and TRBJ1-4; the DNA was not used to check the table's D call, TRBD1. TRBV21-1 is flagged as a pseudogene. This CDR3 is 16 amino acids long.

The V and J genes are TRBV5-1 and TRBJ2-3; 11 positions match TRBD2. Germline V gives CDR1 SGHRS, CDR2 YFSETQ. The CDR3 has 17 residues. Trimming at V came to 0 bases and at J to 5 bases, leaving 8 bases not matched to a gene. The CDR3 DNA follows: TGCGCCAGCAGCTTGGGACTAGCGGGAATACTGCAAGATACGCAGTATTTT. Protein sequence: CASSLGLAGILQDTQYF.

The chain's CDR3 is CASSPDTLLFYGYTF. CDR3 DNA: TGTGCCAGCAGCCCGGACACCCTACTCTTCTATGGCTACACCTTC. The chain combines TRBV7-2 with TRBJ1-2; tentative D call: TRBD1 (5 bases). Per germline, CDR1 SGHTA and CDR2 FQGNSA. V gave up 5 bases and J gave up 4 bases, with 17 bases separating them. The CDR3 has 15 amino acids. The entire variable domain, with the rest obtained from reference TRBV7-2 and TRBJ1-2, is as follows: GAGVSQSPSNKVTEKGKDVELRCDPISGHTALYWYRQSLGQGLEFLIYFQGNSAPDKSGLPSDRFSAERTGGSVSTLTIQRTQQEDSAVYLCASSPDTLLFYGYTFGSGTRLTVV.

This clone was detected only once. J is TRBJ2-1 and V is TRBV4-1; D is uncertain. Germline CDR1 and CDR2: MGHRA and YSYEKL. Trimming stripped 0 bases from V and 7 bases from J, with 10 bases between. The CDR3 loop spans 14 amino acids. The CDR3 here is CASSQDRSMNEQFF. As DNA, the CDR3 is TGCGCCAGCAGCCAAGATCGGAGTATGAATGAGCAGTTCTTC.

This clone was seen a few times. This chain uses TRBV5-1 with TRBJ2-3; 14 bases are shared with TRBD2. The junction had 6 bases not matched to a gene; V was cut back by 4 bases and J by 2 bases. Germline CDR1 SGHRS, CDR2 YFSETQ. The CDR3 is 17 amino acids. This CDR3 is CASSEGLAGDLTDTQYF. CDR3 DNA: TGCGCCAGCAGCGAGGGACTAGCGGGAGATCTCACAGATACGCAGTATTTT.

The chain employs TRBV3-1 (or the pseudogene TRBV3-2) and TRBJ2-2, with D tentatively TRBD2 (6 bases). CDR3 length: 17 residues. Deletions cut 0 bases from V and 0 bases from J, with 11 bases between. Germline assignment: CDR1 LGHDT and CDR2 YNNKEL (reference sequence). The CDR3: CASSQELAVANTGELFF. The DNA for the CDR3 is TGTGCCAGCAGCCAAGAACTAGCAGTAGCGAACACCGGGGAGCTGTTTTTT.

V gene TRBV13 combines with J gene TRBJ2-7; 8 positions agree with TRBD2. The CDR3 is 15 amino acids. CDR1 and CDR2 from the germline V gene are PRHDT and FYEKMQ (reference sequence). V was clipped by 5 bases and J by 3 bases; unmatched bases: 9. The CDR3 sequence is CASSRPKRERYEQYF. The CDR3 region has the DNA TGTGCCAGCAGCCGGCCTAAGCGGGAGCGCTACGAGCAGTACTTC.

This rearrangement joins TRBV9 to TRBJ2-7; the D gene is possibly TRBD1 (5 bases). The CDR3 contains 14 residues. Per germline, CDR1 SGDLS and CDR2 YYNGEE. The ends were cut back, 4 bases at V and 0 bases at J, with 11 bases in the middle. CDR3 in amino acids: CASSRQWSSYEQYF. DNA of the CDR3: TGTGCCAGCAGCAGACAGTGGAGCTCCTACGAGCAGTACTTC.

The chain uses TRBV7-9 and TRBJ1-6; 8 bases are shared with TRBD1. The trim removed 4 bases at V and 6 bases at J, leaving 5 bases unmatched. The CDR3 has 15 amino acids. The germline CDR1 and CDR2 sequences are SEHNR and FQNEAQ (reference sequence). CDR3 nucleotides: TGTGCCAGCAGCTCGCCGGGACAGGTTAATTCACCCCTCCACTTT. It translates to CASSSPGQVNSPLHF.

V usage is TRBV28 and J usage is TRBJ2-7, with 7 bases that match TRBD2. Per germline, CDR1 MDHEN and CDR2 SYDVKM. This CDR3 contains 14 residues. V was clipped by 7 bases and J by 5 bases; unmatched bases: 11. CDR3 in amino acids: CASNQGEGGNEQYF. CDR3 nucleotide sequence: TGTGCCAGCAACCAAGGGGAGGGAGGGAACGAGCAGTACTTC.

A word on this clone: Mismatch with germline at one junction end may stem from a read error. The chain is built from TRBV6-1 and TRBJ2-1, with 11 nucleotides matching TRBD1. The CDR3 covers 16 residues. Germline V gives CDR1 MNHNS, CDR2 SASEGT. The CDR3 spells CASSQAPGQGGNEQFF. The DNA for the CDR3 is TGTGCCAGCAGTCAAGCACCGGGACAGGGGGGAAATGAGCAGTTCTTC.

This clone was observed a handful of times. This rearrangement joins TRBV5-1 to TRBJ2-1; TRBD2 matches 9 bases. The germline V gene has CDR1 SGHRS and CDR2 YFSETQ. V shed 0 bases, J shed 5 bases, and the junction held 6 bases outside the gene matches. The CDR3 consists of 16 residues. The CDR3 sequence is CASSLVAGGPDNEQFF. The CDR3 coding sequence is TGCGCCAGCAGCTTGGTCGCGGGAGGGCCAGACAATGAGCAGTTCTTC.

V usage is TRBV7-8 and J usage is TRBJ1-1, with TRBD1 as a possible D gene (5 bases). V was pared by 5 bases and J by 1 base, with 8 bases between. This CDR3 has 13 amino acids. Germline CDR1 reads SGHVS; CDR2 reads FQNEAQ. The CDR3 reads CASSTGQNTEAFF. The CDR3, as DNA: TGTGCCAGCAGCACTGGACAGAACACTGAAGCTTTCTTT.

The V call is TRBV20-1, the J call TRBJ1-2; D not certain. Germline V gives CDR1 DFQATT, CDR2 SNEGSKA (reference sequence). The length of the CDR3 is 11 residues. V lost 0 bases to trimming and J lost 8 bases, with 7 bases between them. CDR3 DNA: TGCAGTGCTAGAGATCCCCGGGGCTACACCTTC. It translates to CSARDPRGYTF.

This chain links TRBV5-1 with TRBJ2-1; tentative D call: TRBD1 (6 bases). Germline values: CDR1 SGHRS, CDR2 YFSETQ. Trimming stripped 1 base from V and 3 bases from J, with 11 bases between. This CDR3 spans 15 amino acids. CDR3 nucleotide sequence: TGCGCCAGCAGCTTGTCGCAGGGGATCTACAATGAGCAGTTCTTC. Amino acid sequence: CASSLSQGIYNEQFF.

The table lists this clone with a count of one. An end of the junction differs from the germline gene, which may be a read error. The gene calls are TRBV18 and TRBJ1-2; a possible D gene is TRBD1 (6 bases). Germline CDR1 and CDR2: KGHSH and LQKENI. There are 15 residues in the CDR3. CDR3 in amino acids: CASSPQRQAAHGYTF. DNA of the CDR3: TGTGCCAGCTCCCCACAGAGACAGGCAGCACATGGCTACACCTTC.

The rearrangement joins TRBV18 to TRBJ1-2, with 8 nucleotides matching TRBD1. This CDR3 is 15 amino acids long. V shed 3 bases, J shed 3 bases, and the junction held 6 bases outside the gene matches. Germline loops: CDR1 KGHSH, CDR2 LQKENI. CDR3 in amino acids: CASSPRDRRDYGYTF. The CDR3 region has the DNA TGTGCCAGCTCACCGAGGGACAGGCGAGACTATGGCTACACCTTC.